The 23 T cell receptor beta chains given below trace back to one sample, sequenced in a study of cytomegalovirus exposure and HLA in healthy donors. The PCR contained 60 Vbeta and 13 Jbeta primers. Sequencing was performed with immunoSEQ multiplex PCR; in TCRdb, only in-frame clones are kept and a portion is missing. The table has some 150,000 clones, around 80% seen once; the top ten hold 8.5% to 10%. Sequenced sample: PBMCs. The receptors were sampled from a man younger than 30 in good health and CMV-seropositive.

The chain joins TRBV18 to TRBJ2-7; 14 bases map to TRBD2. V was clipped by 6 bases and J by 2 bases; unmatched bases: 3. The CDR3 contains 15 residues. Germline V gene sequence: CDR1 KGHSH, CDR2 LQKENI. CDR3 sequence (DNA): TGTGCCAGCTCTTCGGGACTAGCGGGAGCCTACGAGCAGTACTTC. This encodes CASSSGLAGAYEQYF.

The V and J genes are TRBV5-4 and TRBJ2-7; no firm D call. The CDR3 has 15 residues. The ends were cut back, 0 bases at V and 0 bases at J, with 10 bases in the middle. The germline V gene encodes CDR1 SGHNT and CDR2 YYREEE (reference sequence). The CDR3 region has the DNA TGTGCCAGCAGCTTGGAACAGACAAACTCCTACGAGCAGTACTTC. It encodes CASSLEQTNSYEQYF.

V is TRBV7-8 and J is TRBJ2-7; 10 bases line up with TRBD1. After removal of 3 bases from V and 7 bases from J, the junction contained 9 bases not matched to a gene. The CDR3 has 15 residues. CDR1 and CDR2 from the germline V gene are SGHVS and FQNEAQ. The CDR3 coding sequence is TGTGCCAGCAGCTTGTGGGACAGGGGAATAGGTGAGCAGTACTTC. This sequence encodes CASSLWDRGIGEQYF.

V is TRBV7-2 and J is TRBJ1-5; perhaps TRBD1 as D (5 bases). Deletions cut 2 bases from V and 5 bases from J, with 10 bases between. The CDR3 is made up of 14 amino acids. Per the germline V gene, CDR1 is SGHTA and CDR2 is FQGNSA. The CDR3, as DNA: TGTGCCAGCAGCTTATCCCCAGGGTATCAGCCCCAGCATTTT. Amino acids: CASSLSPGYQPQHF. The full variable domain, rest sourced from reference TRBV7-2 and TRBJ1-5, is GAGVSQSPSNKVTEKGKDVELRCDPISGHTALYWYRQSLGQGLEFLIYFQGNSAPDKSGLPSDRFSAERTGGSVSTLTIQRTQQEDSAVYLCASSLSPGYQPQHFGDGTRLSIL.

The chain joins TRBV5-5 to TRBJ1-2, with D unclear. With 6 bases removed from V and 0 bases from J, the gap between germline ends came to 12 bases. Germline CDR1 reads SGHKS; CDR2 reads YYEKEE (reference sequence). The CDR3 has 14 residues. CDR3 in amino acids: CASTWEGTNYGYTF. The CDR3 coding sequence is TGTGCCAGCACCTGGGAGGGCACTAACTATGGCTACACCTTC.

The V gene is TRBV30, the J gene TRBJ2-7; D is possibly TRBD2 (5 bases). This CDR3 spans 14 amino acids. From germline, CDR1 is GTSNPN and CDR2 SVGIG (reference sequence). Trimming took 4 bases from V and 2 from J, leaving 15 bases between them. The CDR3, as DNA: TGTGCCTGGACCTCGGGGAAGGAACCCTACGAGCAGTACTTC. Protein sequence: CAWTSGKEPYEQYF. Full variable domain (rest looked up from reference TRBV30 and TRBJ2-7): SQTIHQWPATLVQPVGSPLSLECTVEGTSNPNLYWYRQAAGRGLQLLFYSVGIGQISSEVPQNLSASRPQDRQFILSSKKLLLSDSGFYLCAWTSGKEPYEQYFGPGTRLTVT.

The chain carries TRBV6-5 and TRBJ2-3; perhaps TRBD2 as D (6 bases). The germline gives CDR1 MNHEY, CDR2 SVGAGI. The CDR3 length is 15 residues. Trimming shortened V by 10 bases and J by 2 bases, and 19 bases separated the two germline ends. CDR3 nucleotides: TGTGCCACTTTGCGGGGACGGAGAGACACAGATACGCAGTATTTT. This gives the protein CATLRGRRDTDTQYF.

The chain carries TRBV25-1 and TRBJ1-1; 7 bases line up with TRBD1. Germline assignment: CDR1 MGHDK and CDR2 SYGVNS. The CDR3 totals 12 residues. The V segment lost 8 bases and the J segment 4 bases; nucleotides outside the gene matches: 4. This CDR3 reads CASLGTVTEAFF. CDR3 in DNA: TGTGCCAGCCTAGGGACAGTCACTGAAGCTTTCTTT.

V and J are TRBV15 and TRBJ1-3; TRBD1 aligns across 7 bases. Trimming at V came to 6 bases and at J to 2 bases, leaving 7 bases not matched to a gene. Per the germline V gene, CDR1 is LNHNV and CDR2 is YYDKDF (reference sequence). The CDR3 loop spans 15 amino acids. This CDR3 is CATSIIRGTGNTIYF. In DNA, the CDR3 is TGTGCCACCAGTATTATCAGGGGGACTGGAAACACCATATATTTT.

This rearrangement joins TRBV10-2 to TRBJ2-7; 7 nucleotides align to TRBD1. CDR1 and CDR2 (germline): WSHSY, SAAADI. Losses at the gene ends were 6 bases for V and 4 bases for J; bases not matched to a gene: 12. This CDR3 contains 15 residues. CDR3 sequence: CASSRTGLSMYEQYF. CDR3 DNA sequence: TGCGCCAGCAGCAGGACAGGACTGTCTATGTACGAGCAGTACTTC.

There are a few counts of this clone. This chain uses TRBV27 with TRBJ2-2, with no clear D. The V end lost 2 bases, the J end lost 6 bases, and 10 bases lay between the germline ends. CDR1 is MNHEY and CDR2 is SMNVEV in the germline V gene (reference sequence). CDR3 length: 14 amino acids. DNA for the CDR3: TGTGCCAGCAGTTTAAGCATGGGCCCCGGGGAGCTGTTTTTT. Its translation is CASSLSMGPGELFF.

V usage is TRBV4-1 and J usage is TRBJ2-4; D call uncertain. The germline CDR1 and CDR2 sequences are MGHRA and YSYEKL. Trimming stripped 1 base from V and 7 bases from J, with 8 bases between. This CDR3 is built from 13 residues. The CDR3: CASSQVASNIQYF. CDR3 DNA: TGCGCCAGCAGCCAAGTCGCGTCGAACATTCAGTACTTC.

The sample holds a few counts of this clone. V usage is TRBV11-3 and J usage is TRBJ2-2; 9 bases are a match to TRBD2. Per germline, CDR1 SGHNT and CDR2 YENEEA. Trimming removed 4 bases from V and 0 bases from J; junction bases left unmatched: 3. The CDR3 extends over 16 amino acids. The chain's CDR3 is CASSSGLATNTGELFF. The DNA for the CDR3 is TGTGCCAGCAGCTCGGGACTAGCTACGAACACCGGGGAGCTGTTTTTT.

The chain combines TRBV6-5 with TRBJ1-5; 8 bases map to TRBD1. The ends lost 6 bases at V and 5 bases at J; junction bases unmatched: 3. Germline-derived CDR1 and CDR2 are MNHEY and SVGAGI. This CDR3 contains 13 residues. In DNA, the CDR3 is TGTGCCAGCAGGACAGGGGACCATCAGCCCCAGCATTTT. Amino acids: CASRTGDHQPQHF.

The chain recombines TRBV2 with TRBJ2-5, with TRBD2 identical over 9 bases. The DNA end favors TRBJ2-7, so the J call may be wrong. Per germline, CDR1 SNHLY and CDR2 FYNNEI. The CDR3 contains 16 residues. The CDR3: CASRGGRSGSSYEQYF. DNA of the CDR3: TGTGCCAGCAGGGGGGGTCGTAGCGGGAGTTCCTACGAGCAGTACTTC.

The chain employs TRBV2 and TRBJ1-5; 7 bases line up with TRBD1. Germline V gene sequence: CDR1 SNHLY, CDR2 FYNNEI. Germline trimming cut 0 bases from V and 8 bases from J; bases unmatched to any gene: 4. The CDR3 consists of 14 residues. CDR3: CASSEAGTAKPQHF. The CDR3 DNA reads as TGTGCCAGCAGTGAAGCGGGGACAGCCAAGCCCCAGCATTTT.

The V gene is TRBV7-9, the J gene TRBJ2-7; possible D gene TRBD1, 5 bases. Trimming pared 6 bases from V and 7 bases from J, leaving 16 bases between. In germline, CDR1 is SEHNR, CDR2 FQNEAQ (reference sequence). The CDR3 runs 13 residues. This CDR3 is CASSTKGVGEQYF. DNA of the CDR3: TGTGCCAGCAGTACAAAAGGGGTAGGTGAGCAGTACTTC.

V usage is TRBV10-3 and J usage is TRBJ1-3; TRBD1 is a possible D gene (5 bases). This CDR3 spans 15 amino acids. Deletions cut 6 bases from V and 2 bases from J, with 14 bases between. Per germline, CDR1 ENHRY and CDR2 SYGVKD. The CDR3 nucleotides are TGTGCCATCAGCCAACAGGAGGGAACTGGAAACACCATATATTTT. It is translated as CAISQQEGTGNTIYF.

This clone was seen just once. For the CDR3, the DNA is TGTGCCAGCAGTTACGGACAGCTCTACGAGCAGTACTTC. Its protein product is CASSYGQLYEQYF. The genes are TRBV6-5 and TRBJ2-7; a possible D gene is TRBD1 (6 bases). There are 13 residues in the CDR3. V dropped 2 bases and J dropped 3 bases, with 8 bases sitting between them. Germline V gene lookup returns CDR1 MNHEY and CDR2 SVGAGI.

The chain joins TRBV5-8 to TRBJ2-5, with 7 bases identical to TRBD1. The DNA end lines up better with TRBJ2-7; the J call may be wrong. The CDR3 has 13 residues. Germline values: CDR1 SGHTS, CDR2 YDEGEE. CDR3 nucleotide sequence: TGTGCCAGCAGCTTAGGACAGGACTACGAGCAGTACTTC. Translation: CASSLGQDYEQYF.

As DNA, the CDR3 is TGTGCCATCAGTGGAGACAGGGGGTACGAGCAGTACTTC. This translates into CAISGDRGYEQYF. The gene calls are TRBV10-3 and TRBJ2-7; TRBD1 agrees at 9 bases. CDR3 length: 13 residues. Germline-derived CDR1 and CDR2 are ENHRY and SYGVKD. J gave up 4 bases and V 4 bases, and 2 bases lay outside the gene matches.

This sequence joins TRBV15 and TRBJ2-1, with TRBD1 as a possible D gene (7 bases). The CDR3 totals 15 residues. The germline gives CDR1 LNHNV, CDR2 YYDKDF (reference sequence). Trimming removed 0 bases from V and 6 bases from J, with 12 bases in between. The CDR3 DNA reads as TGTGCCACCAGCAGAGATGCAGGGGGGAGCAATGAGCAGTTCTTC. It translates to CATSRDAGGSNEQFF.

The chain couples TRBV6-6 to TRBJ1-4; D unclear. V gave up 5 bases and J gave up 8 bases, with 15 bases separating them. The CDR3 spans 14 residues. From germline, CDR1 is MNHNY and CDR2 SVGAGI (reference sequence). The CDR3 is CASSLDGEVEKLFF. CDR3 DNA: TGTGCCAGCAGTCTCGACGGTGAGGTCGAAAAACTGTTTTTT.